This TCR beta chain was documented in a study of blood T cell repertoires in COVID-19. On the study more broadly: The samples span acute and convalescent COVID-19 from the United States, Italy and Spain.

The ends lost 2 bases at V and 10 bases at J; junction bases unmatched: 4. CDR1 is MNHEY, CDR2 SVGEGT, per germline. The CDR3 has 13 amino acids. As processed by the authors: Nucleated cell number was recorded as an estimate derived from reference gene primer amplification. Assay: immunoSEQ multiplex PCR; the TCRdb copy retains only in-frame clones and omits some. V and J calls and clone size follow that table, whereas D and trimming were derived from the DNA. Among about 140,000 clones, just under 80% were seen once, and the ten largest hold about 1.9%. The sequence derives from a woman aged 60-75 years with acute or convalescent COVID-19. The chain couples TRBV6-2 or TRBV6-3 to TRBJ2-1, with TRBD2 matching 8 bases. Sequencing used peripheral blood. CDR3 loop: CASSYLGLGEQFF. CDR3 nucleotide sequence: TGTGCCAGCAGTTACCTGGGACTAGGAGAGCAGTTCTTC.